This entry lists 7 T cell receptor beta chains sequenced from one sample in a study of blood T cells in healthy people across ages. A sample-barcoded 5' primer and a J-beta primer mix were used in a second PCR of about 6 to 12 cycles. MiXCR, run by TCRdb on the 5' RACE reads, gives a single entry per CDR3 protein. The table records approximately 880,000 distinct CDR3 sequences, approximately 49% of them present only once. Sequenced: blood. All receptors derive from a man in his thirties or forties in good health.

Only a few counts were recorded for this clonotype. The genes are TRBV13 and TRBJ1-2; D is undetermined. Germline CDR1 is PRHDT and CDR2 is FYEKMQ (reference sequence). The length of the CDR3 is 12 residues. V shed 2 bases and J shed 7 bases, with 8 bases lying between them. CDR3 loop: CASSLLTAGYTF. CDR3 coding DNA: TGTGCCAGCAGCTTATTAACGGCTGGCTACACCTTC.

The table lists this clonotype with many counts. This sequence joins TRBV20-1 and TRBJ2-7; no firm D call. The length of the CDR3 is 12 residues. V lost 0 bases to trimming and J lost 6 bases, with 9 bases between them. Per the germline V gene, CDR1 is DFQATT and CDR2 is SNEGSKA (reference sequence). Here the CDR3 reads CSARDHRSEQYF. DNA for the CDR3: TGCAGTGCTAGAGATCACCGTTCCGAGCAGTACTTC.

This clonotype was detected many times. The genes are TRBV3-1 and TRBJ1-2; TRBD1 might be the D (5 bases). The CDR3 spans 13 residues. V was trimmed by 1 base and J by 4 bases, leaving 7 bases between them. CDR1 LGHDT and CDR2 YNNKEL come from the germline V gene (reference sequence). CDR3 loop: CASSQGQPYGYTF. DNA for the CDR3: TGTGCCAGCAGCCAAGGACAGCCCTATGGCTACACCTTC.

The chain has TRBV20-1 and TRBJ2-3; 8 nucleotides line up with TRBD1. Germline CDR1 and CDR2: DFQATT and SNEGSKA (reference sequence). The CDR3 loop spans 18 amino acids. J was trimmed by 6 bases and V by 6 bases; bases with no gene match: 23. The CDR3 DNA follows: TGCAGTGCGAAGGGAGGAATTCTTTCCGGGACAGGCGTGGATACGCAGTATTTT. Amino acids: CSAKGGILSGTGVDTQYF.

The CDR3 sequence: CASSSTSGRVYNEQYF. The CDR3 nucleotides are TGTGCCAGCAGCTCGACTAGCGGGAGGGTTTACAATGAGCAGTACTTC. The chain couples TRBV5-5 to TRBJ2-5; TRBD2 matches 14 bases. Unmatched junction bases numbered 12, after V lost 3 bases and J lost 11 bases. CDR1 and CDR2 from the germline V gene are SGHKS and YYEKEE (reference sequence). The CDR3 loop spans 16 amino acids.

The chain carries TRBV28 and TRBJ2-1, with D perhaps given as TRBD1 or TRBD2 (5 bases each). Germline V gene lookup returns CDR1 MDHEN and CDR2 SYDVKM. V dropped 4 bases and J dropped 3 bases, with 16 bases sitting between them. The CDR3 is made up of 16 amino acids. In nucleotides, the CDR3 is TGTGCCAGCAGTTCCGACGGGGCTCAGTACTACAATGAGCAGTTCTTC. It yields the protein CASSSDGAQYYNEQFF.

The rearrangement links TRBV7-3 to TRBJ2-5; TRBD1 matches 8 bases. Germline lookup yields CDR1 SGHTA and CDR2 FQGTGA. Trimming cost V 9 bases and J 11 bases; bases outside gene matches: 14. The CDR3 is 13 residues long. The CDR3 coding sequence is TGTGCCAGTAGCAGGGACAGGAATCTTGAGCAGTACTTC. Protein sequence: CASSRDRNLEQYF.